This entry concerns a single T cell receptor beta chain. Which antigen it targets is not known. Base qualities were left out, and no much larger clone turns up one base away. Systemically healthy Caucasian individuals from Russia, approximately 39 in total and aged roughly 6 to 95 years, were included as donors. Each donor gave about 9.7 milliliters of peripheral blood, drawn into EDTA-treated Vacutainer tubes. Ficoll-Paque density-gradient centrifugation was used to isolate PBMCs, with at least 6 million obtained per sample. Total RNA was extracted from PBMCs with Trizol reagent, with at least 6 micrograms obtained per sample. For every donor, an aliquot of PBMCs went through flow cytometry to measure the percentages of naive CD45RAhigh/CD27high T cells. The germline V gene (reference sequence) supplies CDR1 DFQATT and CDR2 SNEGSKA. The cysteine opens and the phenylalanine closes a CDR3 of 18 amino acids. Here the CDR3 DNA is all that survives: 54 bases in frame from base 1.

The library was produced with 5' RACE. Sequencing instrument: Illumina HiSeq 2500. The second PCR ran for roughly 6 to 11 cycles and used a J-beta primer mix along with a sample-barcoded 5' primer. A template-switch 5' adaptor carrying 12 random nucleotides introduced a unique molecular identifier onto each TCR beta cDNA molecule. Each sample yielded at least 3 million CDR3-containing paired-end reads. First-strand cDNA synthesis was performed from all RNA using the Mint cDNA synthesis kit, with priming by a TRBC-specific oligonucleotide. After uracil-DNA glycosylase treatment, a first 18-cycle PCR used universal primers M1SS and BC2_uni_R on all cDNA. The original methods were these. Each sample was normalized by randomly selecting 1 million high-quality reads, each carrying a distinct molecular identifier. Instead of being binned into consensus sequences, reads that shared molecular identifiers were thrown out. MiTCR, run with a Q25 quality threshold and the strictest error-elimination algorithm, handled CDR3 identification, clonotype clustering and error correction. Lower-bound total TCR beta diversity was estimated with a nonparametric unseen species model using Euler transformation. TCRdb redid the processing of the public reads, applying fastp at Q25 and MiXCR, and retained in-frame beta chains. For every CDR3 protein sequence, its rows merge into one entry that carries the most common genes and DNA. V and J calls and clone size were set by TCRdb, not the authors. This sample gives about 670,000 distinct CDR3 sequences in total; about 51% of them show up just once. About 13% of the sample goes to the ten largest clones.

This entry comes from a study of blood T cells in healthy people across ages (dated by TCRdb to 2013 to 2016). Regarding the research as a whole: In model experiments, roughly one uniquely barcoded TCR beta cDNA molecule per two T cells was captured by template switching. Using deep sequencing normalized with unique cDNA molecular identifiers, the study measured how TCR beta repertoire diversity changes with age. The donors were divided into four age groups: young (average around 17 years), middle-aged (almost 40), aged (roughly 66) and long-lived (approximately 74). To avoid experimental bias, donors of different ages were randomly spread across the sequencing lanes. Using the same blood draw, the study looked at two additional independent replicas of 1 million unique cDNA reads for two donors, one aged 18 to 30 and the other aged 80 or older.

General conclusions and limits of the study: Because donor CMV infection status was unknown, age-related changes in expanded clonotypes were potentially confounded. Total diversity estimates from one million sequenced T cells were considered lower bounds and underestimates. As age increased, observed TCR beta diversity per million T cells dropped in a roughly linear way, and a significant reduction was already evident by age 40. The percentage of naive T cells measured by flow cytometry correlated strongly with observed TCR beta diversity. Compared with the aged group, the long-lived group had more naive CD4+ T cells, fewer expanded clones and increased TCR diversity, a pattern suggesting age selection. Since profiling was done on bulk unsorted PBMCs, naive and antigen-experienced compartments could not be conclusively compared.

The sample taken for sequencing was blood. This sequence uses TRBV20-1 and TRBJ2-1, with 13 bases aligning to TRBD2. The DNA end favors TRBJ2-7, so the J call may be wrong. The TCR was taken from an elderly woman in good health. The nucleotide sequence is given as TGCAGTGCTAGAGATCCGACTAGCGGGGGGAACTCCTACAATGAGCAGTACTTC. Protein translation: CSARDPTSGGNSYNEQYF.